This entry is about one T cell receptor beta chain. These data belong to a study of blood T cell repertoires in COVID-19. Sequencing was performed with immunoSEQ multiplex PCR; in TCRdb, only in-frame clones are kept and a portion is missing. The data hold roughly 45,000 clones, with roughly 80% observed a single time. Specimen: peripheral blood. This clonotype was sampled from a man aged 50 to 59 with active COVID-19.

In DNA form, the CDR3 reads TGTGCCAGTAGTATAGGGCGGGAATACAATGAGCAGTTCTTC. The encoded protein is CASSIGREYNEQFF. The V call is TRBV19, the J call TRBJ2-1; tentatively, D is TRBD2 (6 bases). Trimming took 1 base from V and 4 from J, leaving 8 bases between them. Germline CDR1 and CDR2: LNHDA and SQIVND (reference sequence). CDR3 length: 14 residues.